Listed here are 25 T cell receptor beta chains from one sample, sequenced in a study of CD8+ T cells in alopecia areata. Treatment meaning: oral pan-JAK inhibitor, 5-10 mg twice daily. Reverse transcribed after extraction, RNA yielded cDNA as the sequencing template. The assay was immunoSEQ multiplex PCR, and TCRdb's table has in-frame clones only and misses some. The data show some 200,000 clones, with roughly three fifths seen just once and approximately 3.4% held by the top ten. Sequenced here: CD4+ T cells sorted from blood, sampled at week 4, from a patient treated with tofacitinib. The receptors were sampled from a human donor with alopecia areata.

The genes are TRBV30 and TRBJ1-2, with 8 bases identical to TRBD1. After removal of 4 bases from V and 6 bases from J, the junction contained 10 bases not matched to a gene. There are 14 residues in the CDR3. Per germline, CDR1 GTSNPN and CDR2 SVGIG (reference sequence). CDR3 protein: CAWTATRTGHGYTF. The CDR3 DNA reads TGTGCCTGGACCGCCACACGGACAGGGCATGGCTACACCTTC.

On this clone itself: At one end, the junction sequence differs from germline, possibly due to a read error. The genes are TRBV7-2 and TRBJ2-1, with D possibly matching TRBD1 (6 bases). In germline, CDR1 is SGHTA, CDR2 FQGNSA. This CDR3 has 15 amino acids. CDR3 protein: CASSLYQGGSGTFIF. The CDR3 nucleotides read TGTGCCAGCAGCTTATATCAAGGTGGGTCCGGGACATTCATCTTC.

This clone turned up a few times. CDR3 sequence reads: CASSVHTGNNEQFF. DNA for the CDR3: TGTGCCAGTAGCGTCCATACGGGTAACAATGAGCAGTTCTTC. The rearrangement joins TRBV19 to TRBJ2-1, with D unclear. The V gene lost 6 bases and the J gene lost 5 bases, with 14 bases spanning the gap. This CDR3 has 14 residues. The V gene's germline CDR1 is LNHDA and CDR2 SQIVND (reference sequence).

V gene TRBV30 combines with J gene TRBJ2-2; D is ambiguous. Trimming cost V 3 bases and J 6 bases, with 8 bases left between them. The CDR3 loop spans 12 amino acids. Germline-derived CDR1 and CDR2 are GTSNPN and SVGIG (reference sequence). The CDR3 DNA is TGTGCCTGGAGCGGGTTTTCCGGGGAGCTGTTTTTT. Its translation is CAWSGFSGELFF.

This clone turned up a few times. The chain uses TRBV9 and TRBJ2-4; no firm D call. CDR1 is SGDLS, CDR2 YYNGEE, per germline. The CDR3 has 16 amino acids. V lost 3 bases and J lost 0, with 13 bases in between. The CDR3 nucleotides are TGTGCCAGCAGCGCGACACCGTCCGTAGCCAAAAACATTCAGTACTTC. This gives the protein CASSATPSVAKNIQYF. Drawing the rest from reference TRBV9 and TRBJ2-4, the complete variable domain is DSGVTQTPKHLITATGQRVTLRCSPRSGDLSVYWYQQSLDQGLQFLIQYYNGEERAKGNILERFSAQQFPDLHSELNLSSLELGDSALYFCASSATPSVAKNIQYFGAGTRLSVL.

The chain recombines TRBV30 with TRBJ2-7; no clear D. CDR1 is GTSNPN, CDR2 SVGIG, per germline (reference sequence). V was pared by 1 base and J by 7 bases, with 14 bases between. The CDR3 is made up of 13 amino acids. The CDR3 nucleotides read TGTGCCTGGAGTGGTGGACGGTTAGGGGAGCAGTACTTC. Its protein is CAWSGGRLGEQYF.

In this sample, this clone turned up a few times. The CDR3: CASNIRTANTEAFF. Written as DNA, the CDR3 is TGTGCCAGCAATATAAGGACGGCGAACACTGAAGCTTTCTTT. The chain is built from TRBV2 and TRBJ1-1, with D unresolved. This CDR3 has 14 amino acids. The germline V gene encodes CDR1 SNHLY and CDR2 FYNNEI. Trimming took off 7 bases at V and 1 base at J, with 13 bases between the two ends.

This clone has a handful of counts. The chain is built from TRBV6-5 and TRBJ1-1; 7 bases are shared with TRBD1. The CDR3 consists of 15 residues. The germline CDR1 and CDR2 sequences are MNHEY and SVGAGI. J was trimmed by 11 bases and V by 5 bases; bases with no gene match: 17. The CDR3 nucleotides read TGTGCCAGCAGTATCCCCGGGACAGCTCTCCGCCAGGCTTTCTTT. Protein product: CASSIPGTALRQAFF.

The chain joins TRBV11-2 to TRBJ2-7, with D uncertain. This CDR3 spans 14 amino acids. Germline CDR1 and CDR2: SGHAT and FQNNGV. The germline V and J ends were trimmed by 2 bases and 2 bases, with 10 bases remaining between them. The CDR3 DNA sequence: TGTGCCAGCAGCTTACCCTCGACACCCTACGAGCAGTACTTC. This translates into CASSLPSTPYEQYF.

The V gene is TRBV7-2, the J gene TRBJ2-4; TRBD1 is a possible D gene (5 bases). Germline-derived CDR1 and CDR2 are SGHTA and FQGNSA. This CDR3 is built from 14 residues. The V end was cut by 1 base, the J end by 8 bases, with 12 bases between. The CDR3 is CASSLVGRDDIQYF. The CDR3 region has the DNA TGTGCCAGCAGCTTAGTAGGCAGGGATGACATTCAGTACTTC. The full variable domain, with the rest looked up from reference TRBV7-2 and TRBJ2-4, is GAGVSQSPSNKVTEKGKDVELRCDPISGHTALYWYRQSLGQGLEFLIYFQGNSAPDKSGLPSDRFSAERTGGSVSTLTIQRTQQEDSAVYLCASSLVGRDDIQYFGAGTRLSVL.

A few counts support this clone. The V gene is TRBV29-1, the J gene TRBJ2-7; D unclear. V lost 7 bases, J lost 2 bases, and 9 bases lay in between. There are 11 residues in the CDR3. Germline values: CDR1 SQVTM, CDR2 ANQGSEA. The chain's CDR3 is CSAVGPYEQYF. The CDR3 nucleotides are TGCAGCGCCGTTGGGCCCTACGAGCAGTACTTC.

This chain connects TRBV5-1 to TRBJ2-2; the D is unclear. The CDR3 runs to 13 residues. Trimming pared 0 bases from V and 6 bases from J, leaving 6 bases between. Germline loops: CDR1 SGHRS, CDR2 YFSETQ. CDR3 in DNA: TGCGCCAGCAGCTTGGTCCCGTCCGGGGAGCTGTTTTTT. It specifies CASSLVPSGELFF. Full variable domain (rest looked up from reference TRBV5-1 and TRBJ2-2): KAGVTQTPRYLIKTRGQQVTLSCSPISGHRSVSWYQQTPGQGLQFLFEYFSETQRNKGNFPGRFSGRQFSNSRSEMNVSTLELGDSALYLCASSLVPSGELFFGEGSRLTVL.

The chain links TRBV27 to TRBJ1-1, with D unresolved. This CDR3 has 13 residues. Trimming shortened V by 5 bases and J by 4 bases, and 11 bases separated the two germline ends. CDR1 and CDR2 from the germline V gene are MNHEY and SMNVEV (reference sequence). The CDR3 DNA reads TGTGCCAGCAGTGATCGGTGGGGCACTGAAGCTTTCTTT. As protein: CASSDRWGTEAFF.

The rearrangement links TRBV28 to TRBJ1-2, with TRBD1 identical over 7 bases. Germline V CDR1 and CDR2: MDHEN, SYDVKM. Trimming took 3 bases from V and 4 from J; bases not matched to a gene: 8. This CDR3 is 15 amino acids long. The CDR3 loop is CASSLGTQGVYGYTF. In DNA, the CDR3 is TGTGCCAGCAGTTTGGGTACCCAGGGGGTCTATGGCTACACCTTC.

This clone was observed a few times. In DNA form, the CDR3 reads TGTGCCAGCAGCCATACTGCGGCCGGGGAGCTGTTTTTT. It translates to CASSHTAAGELFF. The chain is built from TRBV14 and TRBJ2-2, with D uncertain. The CDR3 is 13 residues long. Trimming pared 3 bases from V and 6 bases from J, leaving 8 bases between. Germline-derived CDR1 and CDR2 are SGHDN and FVKESK.

The J gene is TRBJ2-4, the V gene TRBV7-2, with D possibly being TRBD1 or TRBD2 (5 bases each). The V gene lost 1 base and the J gene lost 7 bases, with 8 bases spanning the gap. Germline CDR1 is SGHTA and CDR2 is FQGNSA. The CDR3 consists of 13 residues. The CDR3 nucleotides read TGTGCCAGCAGCTTAGGGGACCCTAACATTCAGTACTTC. This encodes CASSLGDPNIQYF.

The genes are TRBV2 and TRBJ2-3; D unresolved. Germline assignment: CDR1 SNHLY and CDR2 FYNNEI. Trimming pared 5 bases from V and 6 bases from J, leaving 6 bases between. The CDR3 runs to 11 residues. Here the CDR3 DNA reads TGTGCCAGCAGTCTAGGGGATACGCAGTATTTT. The encoded protein is CASSLGDTQYF.

This chain links TRBV6-5 with TRBJ1-1, with D unresolved. Trimming took 5 bases from V and 1 from J, leaving 5 bases between them. The germline V gene encodes CDR1 MNHEY and CDR2 SVGAGI. The CDR3 runs 12 residues. The DNA of the CDR3 is TGTGCCAGCAGTCCTAGGAACACTGAAGCTTTCTTT. This sequence encodes CASSPRNTEAFF.

The chain combines TRBV30 with TRBJ1-5; 9 positions agree with TRBD1. CDR3 length: 16 residues. Germline trimming cut 7 bases from V and 2 bases from J; bases unmatched to any gene: 12. The germline V gene has CDR1 GTSNPN and CDR2 SVGIG (reference sequence). The CDR3 reads CAFRDRVVGGNQPQHF. The CDR3 DNA sequence: TGTGCCTTCCGGGACAGGGTGGTAGGAGGCAATCAGCCCCAGCATTTT.

This clone was seen only once. The V gene is TRBV5-1, the J gene TRBJ1-5; D unresolved. Germline V CDR1 and CDR2: SGHRS, YFSETQ. The CDR3 runs to 16 residues. The V end lost 1 base, the J end lost 5 bases, and 16 bases lay between the germline ends. CDR3 region: CASSLLSNTSYQPQHF. The CDR3 DNA reads as TGCGCCAGCAGCTTGCTCAGCAATACTTCCTATCAGCCCCAGCATTTT.

A word on this clone: Other nucleotide sequences from this sample produce the same CDR3. V is TRBV6-5 and J is TRBJ2-6; no firm D call. Germline CDR1 and CDR2: MNHEY and SVGAGI. The CDR3 extends over 13 amino acids. Trimming stripped 4 bases from V and 4 bases from J, with 5 bases between. CDR3 bases: TGTGCCAGCAGTTCCCCGGGGGCCAACGTCCTGACTTTC. Translating it yields CASSSPGANVLTF.

This rearrangement joins TRBV29-1 to TRBJ2-1; 15 bases are shared with TRBD2. This CDR3 has 17 amino acids. V dropped 6 bases and J dropped 1; count of bases not matched to a gene: 7. Germline V gene lookup returns CDR1 SQVTM and CDR2 ANQGSEA. The CDR3 nucleotides read TGCAGCGTACCCGGGACTAGCGGGGGGCTGTCCTACAATGAGCAGTTCTTC. It specifies CSVPGTSGGLSYNEQFF.

As to this clone: One end of the junction varies from germline; a read error may be responsible. The chain combines TRBV28 with TRBJ2-5; D gene unclear. CDR1 MDHEN and CDR2 SYDVKM come from the germline V gene. The CDR3 is 12 amino acids. The DNA for the CDR3 is TGTGCCAGCAGTTACTCCCAAAAGACCCAGTACTTC. It is translated as CASSYSQKTQYF.

The chain employs TRBV27 and TRBJ2-7; D is perhaps TRBD2 (5 bases). The CDR3 covers 15 residues. Trimming shortened V by 5 bases and J by 0 bases, and 14 bases separated the two germline ends. CDR1 and CDR2 from the germline V gene are MNHEY and SMNVEV (reference sequence). The CDR3 loop reads CASSLNRLASYEQYF. Here the CDR3 DNA reads TGTGCCAGCAGTCTCAACCGGCTAGCCTCCTACGAGCAGTACTTC.

The chain joins TRBV9 to TRBJ2-1, with D hard to call. The germline V gene has CDR1 SGDLS and CDR2 YYNGEE. The CDR3 length is 13 residues. V was clipped by 0 bases and J by 5 bases, with 6 bases between them. The CDR3 sequence: CASSVGRDNEQFF. The CDR3 DNA is TGTGCCAGCAGCGTAGGTCGGGACAATGAGCAGTTCTTC.